Below, 25 T cell receptor beta chains from the same sample are listed, as sequenced in a study of T-cell reconstitution after alpha-beta-depleted transplantation in children. For TCRbeta, the library was prepared with unique molecular identifiers. TCRdb reprocessed the PCR reads with MiXCR, giving one entry per CDR3 protein. The sample holds around 480,000 distinct CDR3 sequences, about 30% seen once. The material sequenced was PBMCs from the stem cell graft donor, taken from the stem cell graft. Receptors originate from a human donor who donated a stem cell graft to a child with aplastic anemia.

The rearrangement links TRBV5-6 to TRBJ1-5; D is uncertain. The CDR3 has 13 residues. The germline gives CDR1 SGHDT, CDR2 YYEEEE. V lost 0 bases, J lost 10 bases, and 11 bases lay in between. The CDR3 coding sequence is TGTGCCAGCAGCTTGGGACCGGCATCACCCCAGCATTTT. Translated, it gives CASSLGPASPQHF.

This chain connects TRBV6-1 to TRBJ2-1; D unclear. CDR1 and CDR2 (germline): MNHNS, SASEGT. Trimming shortened V by 7 bases and J by 0 bases, and 10 bases separated the two germline ends. The CDR3 is made up of 14 amino acids. The CDR3 spells CASKTPSSYNEQFF. The DNA of the CDR3 is TGTGCCAGCAAGACACCAAGCTCCTACAATGAGCAGTTCTTC.

The CDR3 nucleotides are TGCAGTGCTAGCGAATCAGCCCGGACAGGGAAAATGTTTTTT. Residues: CSASESARTGKMFF. This chain uses TRBV20-1 with TRBJ1-4; 8 nucleotides line up with TRBD1. V trimming: 3 bases; J trimming: 15 bases; junction bases outside the gene matches: 15. Looked up from germline, CDR1 is DFQATT and CDR2 is SNEGSKA (reference sequence). The CDR3 length is 14 residues.

This rearrangement joins TRBV6-5 to TRBJ1-1; D ambiguous. The CDR3 consists of 15 residues. V was cut by 2 bases and J by 1 base, with 11 bases left in between. CDR1 and CDR2 (germline): MNHEY, SVGAGI. CDR3 region: CASSYAWKGNTEAFF. The CDR3 DNA sequence: TGTGCCAGCAGTTACGCGTGGAAAGGGAACACTGAAGCTTTCTTT.

This clonotype has a handful of counts. The chain links TRBV7-7 to TRBJ1-3; D unclear. This CDR3 has 11 amino acids. The germline V gene encodes CDR1 SSHAT and CDR2 FNYEAQ (reference sequence). The germline V and J ends were trimmed by 8 bases and 4 bases, with 6 bases remaining between them. CDR3 protein: CASGQGNTIYF. The CDR3 region has the DNA TGTGCCAGCGGGCAGGGAAACACCATATATTTT.

The chain has TRBV2 and TRBJ1-4; D is unclear. Germline V gene lookup returns CDR1 SNHLY and CDR2 FYNNEI. There are 14 residues in the CDR3. V was clipped by 7 bases and J by 6 bases, with 15 bases between them. CDR3 DNA: TGTGCCAGCACACAGACACCGTTCGATGAAAAACTGTTTTTT. This sequence encodes CASTQTPFDEKLFF.

This clonotype was seen more than once but under ten times. This sequence joins TRBV28 and TRBJ1-1; a possible D gene is TRBD1 (6 bases). V shed 5 bases and J shed 11 bases, with 15 bases lying between them. Germline CDR1 MDHEN, CDR2 SYDVKM. CDR3 length equals 12 residues. In nucleotides, the CDR3 is TGTGCCAGCAGTATCCTACAGGGTGGTGCTTTCTTT. The encoded protein is CASSILQGGAFF.

This clonotype has more than one count but fewer than ten. This chain connects TRBV9 to TRBJ2-5; tentative D call: TRBD2 (5 bases). The germline V gene encodes CDR1 SGDLS and CDR2 YYNGEE. The V end was cut by 3 bases, the J end by 4 bases, with 13 bases between. The CDR3 loop spans 14 amino acids. The CDR3 sequence is CASSELGDPETQYF. In DNA, the CDR3 is TGTGCCAGCAGCGAACTGGGAGATCCAGAGACCCAGTACTTC.

The rearrangement joins TRBV7-2 to TRBJ2-1, with TRBD2 identical over 7 bases. This CDR3 has 17 amino acids. Germline values: CDR1 SGHTA, CDR2 FQGNSA. J lost 5 bases, V lost 4 bases, and 14 bases had no gene match. The DNA of the CDR3 is TGTGCCAGCAGCTCGATCATAGGCGGGAGAGGGAACAATGAGCAGTTCTTC. This encodes CASSSIIGGRGNNEQFF.

This clonotype showed up just a few times. The J gene is TRBJ2-1, the V gene TRBV20-1; 9 bases are shared with TRBD2. The CDR3 loop spans 16 amino acids. Unmatched junction bases numbered 9, after V lost 2 bases and J lost 4 bases. In germline, CDR1 is DFQATT, CDR2 SNEGSKA (reference sequence). The CDR3 protein is CSARSTGSGGYNEQFF. The CDR3 coding sequence is TGCAGTGCTAGATCCACCGGGAGCGGGGGGTACAATGAGCAGTTCTTC.

V and J are TRBV7-7 and TRBJ2-1; TRBD2 matches 10 bases. J lost 4 bases, V lost 2 bases, and 8 bases had no gene match. The CDR3 runs 17 residues. CDR1 and CDR2 (germline): SSHAT, FNYEAQ (reference sequence). The CDR3 protein is CASSLSPAGGIYNEQFF. The CDR3 DNA reads as TGTGCCAGCAGCTTATCCCCAGCGGGAGGGATTTACAATGAGCAGTTCTTC.

V usage is TRBV7-2 and J usage is TRBJ1-2, with 8 positions matching TRBD1. The CDR3 totals 14 residues. The V segment lost 5 bases and the J segment 4 bases; nucleotides outside the gene matches: 6. From germline, CDR1 is SGHTA and CDR2 FQGNSA. The CDR3 sequence: CASSPGQDLYGYTF. The CDR3 region has the DNA TGTGCCAGCAGCCCGGGACAGGACCTCTATGGCTACACCTTC.

The table lists this clonotype with a few counts. For the CDR3, the DNA is TGTGCCAGCAGTGACGGCGATAACTATGGCTACACCTTC. This gives the protein CASSDGDNYGYTF. V gene TRBV7-9 combines with J gene TRBJ1-2; unclear D gene. The V and J ends lost 6 bases and 1 base respectively, with 9 bases between them. This CDR3 spans 13 amino acids. Germline values: CDR1 SEHNR, CDR2 FQNEAQ (reference sequence).

This clonotype was seen a single time. The V and J genes are TRBV9 and TRBJ2-5; 12 bases line up with TRBD1. The junction had 12 bases not matched to a gene; V was cut back by 4 bases and J by 5 bases. There are 17 residues in the CDR3. In germline, CDR1 is SGDLS, CDR2 YYNGEE. Here the CDR3 DNA reads TGTGCCAGCAGCCCACCGGGGACAGGGGGCTTCGTCGAGACCCAGTACTTC. It yields the protein CASSPPGTGGFVETQYF.

This clonotype appeared a few times. The chain employs TRBV7-8 and TRBJ2-1; 7 nucleotides agree with TRBD1. The germline V gene encodes CDR1 SGHVS and CDR2 FQNEAQ. Germline trimming cut 1 base from V and 6 bases from J; bases unmatched to any gene: 6. CDR3 size: 15 residues. CDR3 nucleotide sequence: TGTGCCAGCAGCTTAGGTCCTACAGGGGCCAATGAGCAGTTCTTC. Amino acid sequence: CASSLGPTGANEQFF.

In its sample, this clonotype was seen once. The chain joins TRBV7-9 to TRBJ1-3, with a tentative D call TRBD1 (5 bases). The germline V and J ends were trimmed by 5 bases and 0 bases, with 17 bases remaining between them. CDR1 is SEHNR and CDR2 is FQNEAQ in the germline V gene (reference sequence). The CDR3 loop spans 17 amino acids. CDR3 nucleotide sequence: TGTGCCAGCAGCCCCCCCCCCGGGGCTTCCTCTGGAAACACCATATATTTT. It translates to CASSPPPGASSGNTIYF. The full variable domain, in which reference TRBV7-9 and TRBJ1-3 provide the parts outside the CDR3, is DTGVSQNPRHKITKRGQNVTFRCDPISEHNRLYWYRQTLGQGPEFLTYFQNEAQLEKSRLLSDRFSAERPKGSFSTLEIQRTEQGDSAMYLCASSPPPGASSGNTIYFGEGSWLTVV.

This clonotype was recorded a few times. The chain has TRBV24-1 and TRBJ2-1; D perhaps matches TRBD2 (6 bases). Germline V lookup: CDR1 KGHDR, CDR2 SFDVKD. V lost 0 bases and J 15 bases, leaving 14 bases between the germline ends. This CDR3 contains 13 residues. The CDR3 region has the DNA TGTGCCACCAGTGATTTGCACGGGGGTCGAAGGTTCTTC. This gives the protein CATSDLHGGRRFF.

This clonotype was seen only a few times. V and J are TRBV28 and TRBJ2-7, with TRBD1 identical over 8 bases. This CDR3 is 15 amino acids long. Germline CDR1 is MDHEN and CDR2 is SYDVKM. J lost 2 bases, V lost 5 bases, and 8 bases had no gene match. The CDR3 is CASSPDRGPPYEQYF. The DNA for the CDR3 is TGTGCCAGCAGTCCAGACAGGGGCCCTCCCTACGAGCAGTACTTC.

The V call is TRBV12-3 or TRBV12-4, the J call TRBJ1-5, with D unclear. CDR3 length: 13 amino acids. V was pared by 3 bases and J by 7 bases, with 10 bases between. The CDR3 DNA is TGTGCCAGCAGTTTGGTCAGAGACCAGCCCCAGCATTTT. Protein product: CASSLVRDQPQHF.

The chain employs TRBV15 and TRBJ2-7; TRBD1 might be the D (5 bases). V was clipped by 3 bases and J by 6 bases, with 12 bases between them. Germline lookup yields CDR1 LNHNV and CDR2 YYDKDF (reference sequence). This CDR3 has 13 residues. The CDR3 DNA follows: TGTGCCACCAGCAGCACCAGGGTCTTCGAGCAGTACTTC. The encoded protein is CATSSTRVFEQYF.

The chain recombines TRBV29-1 with TRBJ2-7; tentative D call: TRBD1 (5 bases). This CDR3 comprises 14 residues. The germline V and J ends were trimmed by 7 bases and 6 bases, with 22 bases remaining between them. Germline V CDR1 and CDR2: SQVTM, ANQGSEA. Written as DNA, the CDR3 is TGCAGCGGGGCGCAGGGCCCCGCGGCGTTCGAGCAGTACTTC. This gives the protein CSGAQGPAAFEQYF.

This clonotype has only a few counts. This rearrangement joins TRBV24-1 to TRBJ2-3; D ambiguous. V was shortened by 3 bases and J by 4 bases, with 10 bases between the two germline ends. CDR1 KGHDR and CDR2 SFDVKD come from the germline V gene. This CDR3 comprises 14 residues. The CDR3 here is CATSDPYSADTQYF. The CDR3 bases are TGTGCCACCAGTGATCCCTACTCGGCAGATACGCAGTATTTT.

V and J are TRBV14 and TRBJ2-5; a weak D match, TRBD1 (7 bases). The germline CDR1 and CDR2 sequences are SGHDN and FVKESK. Deletions cut 5 bases from V and 2 bases from J, with 15 bases between. The CDR3 totals 15 residues. The CDR3 DNA reads as TGTGCCAGCAGCGAACTACAGGGGAGGCAAGAGACCCAGTACTTC. Translation gives CASSELQGRQETQYF.

This clonotype appeared a few times. One end of the junction fails to match germline, which may point to a read error. J is TRBJ1-3 and V is TRBV20-1; D is unclear. Germline V gene data show CDR1 as DFQATT and CDR2 as SNEGSKA (reference sequence). This CDR3 has 13 amino acids. CDR3 DNA: TGCAGTGCTGCTCCGGGCCCTGGGAACACCATATATTTT. This gives the protein CSAAPGPGNTIYF.

Concerning this clonotype itself: One junction end disagrees with the germline gene, perhaps due to a read error. V usage is TRBV10-3 and J usage is TRBJ1-3; the D gene is possibly TRBD1 (5 bases). The length of the CDR3 is 15 residues. In germline, CDR1 is ENHRY, CDR2 SYGVKD. This CDR3 is CAIKGTASSGNIIYF. The CDR3 DNA reads as TGTGCCATCAAGGGGACGGCCAGCTCTGGAAACATCATATATTTT.